This is a list of T cell receptor beta chains from one sample in a study of Graves' ophthalmopathy and Graves' hyperthyroidism. One entry per CDR3 protein, called by TCRdb with MiXCR from the multiplex PCR reads. Here the sample spans some 380,000 distinct CDR3 sequences, roughly 15% being singletons. Sequenced sample: peripheral blood. The source is a woman under 30 with stable Graves' hyperthyroidism. Both conserved end residues are part of each CDR3. D genes are given only for firm matches. The size of a clone is reported for some rows only, either as once, few or many, or as a class for expanded clones.

cdr3_aa cdr3_nt clone_size d_call j_call v_call
CASSIEATYGYTF TGTGCCAGCAGTATCGAGGCAACCTATGGCTACACCTTC many NA TRBJ1-2 TRBV2
CASSFIAGGHEQYF TGTGCCAGCAGTTTTATCGCAGGGGGCCACGAGCAGTACTTC NA TRBD1 TRBJ2-7 TRBV12-3/TRBV12-4
CASSEDRPGTTAQHF TGTGCCAGCAGTGAAGATAGGCCCGGGACTACGGCCCAGCATTTT many NA TRBJ1-5 TRBV6-1
CASSQVLLYEQYF TGTGCCAGCAGCCAAGTCCTGTTGTACGAGCAGTACTTC few NA TRBJ2-7 TRBV3-1
CATSEAGEQYF TGTGCCACCAGTGAAGCGGGCGAGCAGTACTTC many NA TRBJ2-7 TRBV7-9
CASIDTLAGGTYEQYF TGTGCCAGCATCGACACACTAGCGGGGGGAACCTACGAGCAGTACTTC many TRBD2 TRBJ2-7 TRBV11-2
CASSLAGQGFTQYF TGTGCCAGCAGTTTAGCGGGACAGGGGTTTACGCAGTACTTC many TRBD1 TRBJ2-7 TRBV12-3/TRBV12-4
CASSGGGQYF TGTGCCAGCAGCGGAGGTGGGCAGTACTTC NA NA TRBJ2-7 TRBV6-2/TRBV6-3
CSVGQGGNYGYTF TGCAGCGTCGGACAGGGAGGGAACTATGGCTACACCTTC many TRBD1 TRBJ1-2 TRBV29-1
CASSLGLAGFKETQYF TGCGCCAGCAGCTTAGGGCTAGCGGGGTTTAAGGAGACCCAGTACTTC few TRBD2 TRBJ2-5 TRBV5-1
CASSLSGTTYNSPLHF TGTGCCAGCAGTTTATCGGGGACGACCTATAATTCACCCCTCCACTTT many NA TRBJ1-6 TRBV12-3/TRBV12-4
CASSLLGGDSPLHF TGTGCCAGCAGTTTATTGGGGGGAGATTCACCCCTCCACTTT many NA TRBJ1-6 TRBV27
CASSYGPNNQPQHF TGTGCCAGCAGTTACGGGCCGAACAATCAGCCCCAGCATTTT many NA TRBJ1-5 TRBV6-2/TRBV6-3
CSANRLEENTGELFF TGCAGTGCTAATAGACTGGAAGAGAACACCGGGGAGCTGTTTTTT many NA TRBJ2-2 TRBV20-1
CASSRGQGVKAFF TGTGCCAGTAGTCGGGGACAGGGTGTTAAAGCTTTCTTT many TRBD1 TRBJ1-1 TRBV19
CASMVADEQYF TGTGCCAGCATGGTCGCCGACGAGCAGTACTTC many NA TRBJ2-7 TRBV6-1
CASSVGGAYYGYTF TGTGCCAGCAGCGTAGGAGGGGCTTACTATGGCTACACCTTC many NA TRBJ1-2 TRBV9
CAWSVGGSYEQYF TGTGCCTGGAGTGTGGGGGGCTCCTACGAGCAGTACTTC NA NA TRBJ2-7 TRBV30
CASNRAGALGEQYF TGTGCCAGCAATCGGGCAGGGGCCCTCGGTGAGCAGTACTTC NA NA TRBJ2-7 TRBV5-6
CASSQTGEGYEQYF TGTGCCAGCAGCCAAACAGGGGAGGGCTACGAGCAGTACTTC many NA TRBJ2-7 TRBV4-2
CASFVGTGKGYTF TGTGCCAGCTTTGTCGGGACAGGGAAGGGCTACACCTTC many TRBD1 TRBJ1-2 TRBV6-6
CASSERQNSPLHF TGTGCCAGCAGTGAAAGACAGAATTCACCCCTCCACTTT NA NA TRBJ1-6 TRBV6-1
CSARRAGVQETQYF TGCAGTGCTAGGAGAGCGGGTGTTCAAGAGACCCAGTACTTC few NA TRBJ2-5 TRBV20-1
CASSVGGGGSPETQYF TGTGCCAGCAGCGTAGGCGGCGGGGGGTCCCCAGAGACCCAGTACTTC NA TRBD2 TRBJ2-5 TRBV9
CASSLGPGIAYEQYF TGCGCCAGCAGCTTGGGCCCAGGGATAGCCTACGAGCAGTACTTC many NA TRBJ2-7 TRBV5-1
CASSLTKWGRVSGNTIYF TGTGCCAGCAGCTTAACAAAGTGGGGCAGGGTCTCTGGAAACACCATATATTTT many NA TRBJ1-3 TRBV7-6
CATRRNYGYTF TGTGCCACCCGACGGAACTATGGCTACACCTTC many NA TRBJ1-2 TRBV6-2/TRBV6-3
CASSNSGGRNTEAFF TGTGCCAGCAGTAACTCAGGGGGCCGGAACACTGAAGCTTTCTTT few TRBD1 TRBJ1-1 TRBV12-3/TRBV12-4
CASSTGLSNQPQHF TGTGCCAGCAGTACAGGGCTTAGCAATCAGCCCCAGCATTTT many NA TRBJ1-5 TRBV6-1
CATLSGTVHF TGTGCCACACTTTCCGGGACAGTCCACTTC many TRBD1 TRBJ2-5 TRBV2
CASSALIAKNIQYF TGTGCCAGCAGTGCTCTGATAGCCAAAAACATTCAGTACTTC many NA TRBJ2-4 TRBV6-2/TRBV6-3
CASSLRQGHGYTF TGTGCCAGCAGCTTGCGACAGGGGCACGGCTACACCTTC NA TRBD1 TRBJ1-2 TRBV7-9
CASSEYVGRVETQYF TGTGCCAGCAGTGAATATGTGGGTCGGGTGGAGACCCAGTACTTC many NA TRBJ2-5 TRBV6-1
CASSGYRGPRETQYF TGTGCCAGCAGCGGCTACAGGGGGCCGAGGGAGACCCAGTACTTC many TRBD1 TRBJ2-5 TRBV7-6
CASRSPSGGPKLYF TGTGCCAGCAGGTCCCCTAGCGGGGGGCCTAAATTGTACTTC few TRBD2 TRBJ2-5 TRBV11-2
CSVEGRDEGNTEAFF TGCAGCGTTGAAGGGAGGGACGAGGGGAACACTGAAGCTTTCTTT many NA TRBJ1-1 TRBV29-1
CASSEAPGNYNSPLHF TGTGCCAGCAGTGAGGCCCCAGGAAATTATAATTCACCCCTCCACTTT many NA TRBJ1-6 TRBV6-1
CASSLNGRETQYF TGTGCCAGCAGTTTAAATGGTAGAGAGACCCAGTACTTC many NA TRBJ2-5 TRBV27
CSANEGATEAFF TGCAGTGCTAACGAGGGGGCCACTGAAGCTTTCTTT many TRBD1 TRBJ1-1 TRBV20-1
CASSATVLFYEQYF TGTGCCAGCAGTGCCACTGTGTTGTTCTACGAGCAGTACTTC many NA TRBJ2-7 TRBV6-2/TRBV6-3
CASSLSPALSEAFF TGCGCCAGCAGCTTGTCTCCAGCGCTGTCTGAAGCTTTCTTT many NA TRBJ1-1 TRBV5-1
CASSQGERTGTFYGYTF TGCGCCAGCAGCCAAGGGGAACGGACAGGCACCTTCTATGGCTACACCTTC many TRBD1 TRBJ1-2 TRBV4-1
CASSLGVGGAETQYF TGTGCCAGCAGCTTAGGCGTAGGGGGCGCGGAGACCCAGTACTTC many TRBD1 TRBJ2-5 TRBV11-2
CASSLGSPEQYF TGTGCCAGCAGTTTGGGGTCCCCCGAGCAGTACTTC NA NA TRBJ2-7 TRBV12-3/TRBV12-4
CASNKDAYQPQHF TGTGCCAGTAACAAGGATGCCTATCAGCCCCAGCATTTT few NA TRBJ1-5 TRBV19
CASSYVYEQYF TGTGCCAGCAGTTACGTGTACGAGCAGTACTTC many NA TRBJ2-7 TRBV6-2/TRBV6-3
CASSLALAGGQETQYF TGCGCCAGCAGCTTGGCTCTAGCGGGGGGCCAAGAGACCCAGTACTTC many TRBD2 TRBJ2-5 TRBV5-1
CSALRTGRLSYGYTF TGCAGTGCTCTACGGACAGGGAGACTGAGCTATGGCTACACCTTC many TRBD1 TRBJ1-2 TRBV20-1
CASYKGSGANVLTF TGTGCCAGTTACAAGGGCTCTGGGGCCAACGTCCTGACTTTC many NA TRBJ2-6 TRBV19
CTSKAYRDRSYEQYF TGTACCAGCAAGGCGTACCGGGACAGATCCTACGAGCAGTACTTC many TRBD1 TRBJ2-7 TRBV6-1